This T cell receptor beta chain was identified in a study of control samples from healthy donors and cancer patients. The method was immunoSEQ multiplex PCR; TCRdb's version includes in-frame clones alone and lacks a portion of them. The sample holds just over 150,000 clones, 85% to 95% seen once. Trimming removed 1 base from V and 4 bases from J; junction bases left unmatched: 10. CDR3 length: 17 residues. The V gene's germline CDR1 is KGHSH and CDR2 LQKENI. Sequenced material: blood. This TCR came from a man aged 45-60 years in good health. The V gene is TRBV18, the J gene TRBJ2-3; 8 bases are a match to TRBD2. The CDR3 protein is CASSPRKGLGIADTQYF. The CDR3 nucleotides are TGTGCCAGCTCACCACGGAAGGGACTAGGAATCGCAGATACGCAGTATTTT.